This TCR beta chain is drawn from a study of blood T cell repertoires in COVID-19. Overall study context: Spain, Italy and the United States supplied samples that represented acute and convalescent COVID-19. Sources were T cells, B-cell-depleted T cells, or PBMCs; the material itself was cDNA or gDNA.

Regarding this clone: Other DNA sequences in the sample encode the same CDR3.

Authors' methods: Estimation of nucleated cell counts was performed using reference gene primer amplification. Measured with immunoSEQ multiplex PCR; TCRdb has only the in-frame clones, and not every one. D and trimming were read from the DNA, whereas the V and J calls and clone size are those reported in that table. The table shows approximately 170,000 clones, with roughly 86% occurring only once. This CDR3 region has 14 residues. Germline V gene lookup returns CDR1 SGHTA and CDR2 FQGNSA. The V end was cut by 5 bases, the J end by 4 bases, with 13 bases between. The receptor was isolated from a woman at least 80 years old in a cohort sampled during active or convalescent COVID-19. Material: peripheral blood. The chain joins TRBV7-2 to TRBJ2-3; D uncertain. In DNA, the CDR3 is TGTGCCAGCAGCCCAGGAACAGTCGCAGATACGCAGTATTTT. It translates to CASSPGTVADTQYF.